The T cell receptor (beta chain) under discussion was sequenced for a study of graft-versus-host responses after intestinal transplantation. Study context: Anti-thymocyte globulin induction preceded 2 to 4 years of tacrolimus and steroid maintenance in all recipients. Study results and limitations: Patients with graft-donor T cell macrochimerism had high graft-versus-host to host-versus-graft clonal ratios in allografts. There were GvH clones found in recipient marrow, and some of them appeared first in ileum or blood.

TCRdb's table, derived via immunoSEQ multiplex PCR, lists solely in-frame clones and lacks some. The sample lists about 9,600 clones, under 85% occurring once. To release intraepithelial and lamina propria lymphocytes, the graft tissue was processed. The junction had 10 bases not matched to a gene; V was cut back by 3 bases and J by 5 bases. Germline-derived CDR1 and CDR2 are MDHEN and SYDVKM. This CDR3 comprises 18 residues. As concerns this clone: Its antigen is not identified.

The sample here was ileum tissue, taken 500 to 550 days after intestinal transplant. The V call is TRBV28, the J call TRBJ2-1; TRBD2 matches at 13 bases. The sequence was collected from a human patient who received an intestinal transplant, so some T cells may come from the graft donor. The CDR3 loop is CASSFAAWTSGRNNEQFF. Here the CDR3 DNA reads TGTGCCAGCAGTTTTGCCGCTTGGACTAGCGGGAGAAACAATGAGCAGTTCTTC.